Listed below are T cell receptor beta chains from one sample, sequenced in a study of cytotoxic CD8 clonotypes in ibrutinib-treated CLL. TCRdb's copy holds only in-frame clones and misses some; the assay was immunoSEQ multiplex PCR. This repertoire shows around 130,000 clones, roughly 80% found once; its top ten account for around 3.3%. The sample consisted of PBMCs, taken after 24 months of ibrutinib treatment. The source is a human donor with chronic lymphocytic leukemia. Each CDR3 is given with its conserved first and last residue. Fields, in order: V gene, J gene, clone size, D gene, CDR3 DNA, CDR3 protein. The D gene is left open where the match is weak. A row's size may be missing; if present it is once, few, many or a size class.

V gene: TRBV6-1; J gene: TRBJ1-2; clone size: -; D gene: TRBD1; CDR3 DNA: TGTGCCAGCACCCCAGGACAGGGAGGCTACACCTTC; CDR3 protein: CASTPGQGGYTF
V gene: TRBV6-1; J gene: TRBJ2-2; clone size: -; D gene: -; CDR3 DNA: TGTGCCAGCAGTGAGAGATCCCGCGGGGAGCTGTTTTTT; CDR3 protein: CASSERSRGELFF
V gene: TRBV7-2; J gene: TRBJ2-3; clone size: -; D gene: -; CDR3 DNA: TGTGCCAGCCGAGTGGGGGGGGCCAACACAGATACGCAGTATTTT; CDR3 protein: CASRVGGANTDTQYF
V gene: TRBV4-1; J gene: TRBJ2-7; clone size: -; D gene: -; CDR3 DNA: TGCGCCAGCAGCCAAGATCAGGCCCGGGGTGCCTACGAGCAGTACTTC; CDR3 protein: CASSQDQARGAYEQYF
V gene: TRBV19; J gene: TRBJ1-5; clone size: -; D gene: -; CDR3 DNA: TGTGCCAGTAGTAACCGGGGGGGACTCAATCAGCCCCAGCATTTT; CDR3 protein: CASSNRGGLNQPQHF
V gene: TRBV5-1; J gene: TRBJ1-6; clone size: -; D gene: -; CDR3 DNA: TGCGCCAGCAGCTTGGTCTGGTTTACACCCCTCCACTTT; CDR3 protein: CASSLVWFTPLHF
V gene: TRBV19; J gene: TRBJ1-1; clone size: -; D gene: TRBD1; CDR3 DNA: TGTGCCAGTAGTAATTCCGGGACAGGGAGGACTGAAGCTTTCTTT; CDR3 protein: CASSNSGTGRTEAFF
V gene: TRBV6-1; J gene: TRBJ2-7; clone size: -; D gene: -; CDR3 DNA: TGTGCCAGCAGTGAAATTGGGGGACGCGACGAGCAGTACTTC; CDR3 protein: CASSEIGGRDEQYF
V gene: TRBV5-6; J gene: TRBJ1-2; clone size: few; D gene: -; CDR3 DNA: TGTGCCAGCAGCTTGTGGGGACCCATTAACTATGGCTACACCTTC; CDR3 protein: CASSLWGPINYGYTF
V gene: TRBV19; J gene: TRBJ1-4; clone size: -; D gene: -; CDR3 DNA: TGTGCCAGTAGTACACAGGGCGTAGGTGAAAAACTGTTTTTT; CDR3 protein: CASSTQGVGEKLFF
V gene: TRBV30; J gene: TRBJ2-3; clone size: -; D gene: -; CDR3 DNA: TGTGCCTGGAGTGTATTTCGACAGGCCACAGATACGCAGTATTTT; CDR3 protein: CAWSVFRQATDTQYF
V gene: TRBV9; J gene: TRBJ1-4; clone size: once; D gene: -; CDR3 DNA: TGTGCCAGCAGCCCCGGGATCGACCGGAGTGAAAAACTGTTTTTT; CDR3 protein: CASSPGIDRSEKLFF
V gene: TRBV30; J gene: TRBJ2-2; clone size: -; D gene: -; CDR3 DNA: TGTGCCTGGAGTGTACTCAGGGCGGGCGGGGAGCTGTTTTTT; CDR3 protein: CAWSVLRAGGELFF
V gene: TRBV5-1; J gene: TRBJ1-2; clone size: -; D gene: TRBD1; CDR3 DNA: TGCGCCAGCAGCTTGGAAGACAGGGAGAGGAGCGGCTACACCTTC; CDR3 protein: CASSLEDRERSGYTF
V gene: TRBV4-3; J gene: TRBJ1-2; clone size: -; D gene: -; CDR3 DNA: TGCGCCAGCAGCCAACGTATCGGGGCTAACTATGGCTACACCTTC; CDR3 protein: CASSQRIGANYGYTF
V gene: TRBV27; J gene: TRBJ2-6; clone size: -; D gene: -; CDR3 DNA: TGTGCCAGCAGTTTCGCCTCTGGGGCCAACGTCCTGACTTTC; CDR3 protein: CASSFASGANVLTF
V gene: TRBV2; J gene: TRBJ2-3; clone size: -; D gene: TRBD1; CDR3 DNA: TGTGCCAGCAGTTTACAGGGGGGAGTGCGGTATTTT; CDR3 protein: CASSLQGGVRYF
V gene: TRBV7-2; J gene: TRBJ2-4; clone size: -; D gene: -; CDR3 DNA: TGTGCCAGCAGGGGCGGAAACATTCAGTACTTC; CDR3 protein: CASRGGNIQYF
V gene: TRBV29-1; J gene: TRBJ1-6; clone size: -; D gene: -; CDR3 DNA: TGCAGCGTTCGAGGGGGTGTGGATTCACCCCTCCACTTT; CDR3 protein: CSVRGGVDSPLHF
V gene: TRBV7-8; J gene: TRBJ2-7; clone size: -; D gene: -; CDR3 DNA: TGTGCCAGCAGCTTAGCGGCGGCAGCATACGAGCAGTACTTC; CDR3 protein: CASSLAAAAYEQYF
V gene: TRBV5-1; J gene: TRBJ2-7; clone size: -; D gene: TRBD1; CDR3 DNA: TGCGCCAGCAGCATGGGACAGGTCTACGAGCAGTACTTC; CDR3 protein: CASSMGQVYEQYF
V gene: TRBV10-3; J gene: TRBJ1-4; clone size: -; D gene: TRBD1; CDR3 DNA: TGTGCCATCAGTGAGTCTAGGACAGGGGCCAATGAAAAACTGTTTTTT; CDR3 protein: CAISESRTGANEKLFF
V gene: TRBV28; J gene: TRBJ2-7; clone size: -; D gene: -; CDR3 DNA: TGTGCCAGCAGTTTACAGGGGCGACCGGCCTACGAGCAGTACTTC; CDR3 protein: CASSLQGRPAYEQYF
V gene: TRBV6-1; J gene: TRBJ2-3; clone size: -; D gene: TRBD2; CDR3 DNA: TGTGCCAGCAGTGACGCTAGCGGGGGCTTTAGCACAGATACGCAGTATTTT; CDR3 protein: CASSDASGGFSTDTQYF
V gene: TRBV19; J gene: TRBJ1-1; clone size: -; D gene: TRBD1; CDR3 DNA: TGTGCCAGTAGTATAGAGGGACAGGCCACGCCAGCTTTCTTT; CDR3 protein: CASSIEGQATPAFF
V gene: TRBV5-1; J gene: TRBJ2-3; clone size: -; D gene: TRBD2; CDR3 DNA: TGCGCCAGCAGGGGAGGGGCCACAGATACGCAGTATTTT; CDR3 protein: CASRGGATDTQYF
V gene: TRBV6-5; J gene: TRBJ2-7; clone size: -; D gene: -; CDR3 DNA: TGTGCCAGCAGTTACGAGGTCAGCTCCTACGAGCAGTACTTC; CDR3 protein: CASSYEVSSYEQYF
V gene: TRBV6-6; J gene: TRBJ1-3; clone size: -; D gene: -; CDR3 DNA: TGTGCCAGCAGTTACATGGGATTCTCTGGAAACACCATATATTTT; CDR3 protein: CASSYMGFSGNTIYF
V gene: TRBV10-1; J gene: TRBJ2-5; clone size: -; D gene: -; CDR3 DNA: TGCGCCAGCGGAGACAGCCAAGAGACCCAGTACTTC; CDR3 protein: CASGDSQETQYF
V gene: TRBV15; J gene: TRBJ2-1; clone size: -; D gene: -; CDR3 DNA: TGTGCCACCAGCAAGGTTGTTGGGATCGGACCAAGGGGTAATGAGCAGTTCTTC; CDR3 protein: CATSKVVGIGPRGNEQFF
V gene: TRBV7-2; J gene: TRBJ2-1; clone size: -; D gene: -; CDR3 DNA: TGTGCCAGCAGTAAAGAGAGGAGATCCTACAATGAGCAGTTCTTC; CDR3 protein: CASSKERRSYNEQFF
V gene: TRBV6-5; J gene: TRBJ1-3; clone size: -; D gene: -; CDR3 DNA: TGTGCCAGCAGGCCGACGGTCTCTGGAAACACCATATATTTT; CDR3 protein: CASRPTVSGNTIYF
V gene: TRBV4-3; J gene: TRBJ2-6; clone size: -; D gene: TRBD1; CDR3 DNA: TGCGCCAGCAGCCAGTATCAGGGGCAGGGGGTGATTGGGGCCAACGTCCTGACTTTC; CDR3 protein: CASSQYQGQGVIGANVLTF
V gene: TRBV19; J gene: TRBJ2-1; clone size: -; D gene: -; CDR3 DNA: TGTGCCAGTAGTATTGTCGGCGGCTACAATGAGCAGTTCTTC; CDR3 protein: CASSIVGGYNEQFF
V gene: TRBV27; J gene: TRBJ2-7; clone size: -; D gene: -; CDR3 DNA: TGTGCCAGCAGGACGGGTTTTACCGGGAACGAGCAGTACTTC; CDR3 protein: CASRTGFTGNEQYF
V gene: TRBV28; J gene: TRBJ1-6; clone size: -; D gene: -; CDR3 DNA: TGTGCCAGCAGCCTGTTTTGGGAATCCTCGGGTTCACCCCTCCACTTT; CDR3 protein: CASSLFWESSGSPLHF
V gene: TRBV4-2; J gene: TRBJ1-2; clone size: -; D gene: TRBD1; CDR3 DNA: TGTGCCAGCAGCCTCCCGACAGGGCTAGCTGGCTACACCTTC; CDR3 protein: CASSLPTGLAGYTF
V gene: TRBV7-6; J gene: TRBJ2-5; clone size: -; D gene: TRBD2; CDR3 DNA: TGTGCCAGCAGCTCAATAGCGGGGGGGCAAGAGACCCAGTACTTC; CDR3 protein: CASSSIAGGQETQYF
V gene: TRBV5-6; J gene: TRBJ2-1; clone size: -; D gene: TRBD2; CDR3 DNA: TGTGCCAGCAGCCTGAGGACTAGCGGGGGTTTGATCCATGAGCAGTTCTTC; CDR3 protein: CASSLRTSGGLIHEQFF
V gene: TRBV5-1; J gene: TRBJ2-1; clone size: -; D gene: TRBD1; CDR3 DNA: TGCGCCCACCCCCGGGACAGGGGGCGCAATGAGCAGTTCTTC; CDR3 protein: CAHPRDRGRNEQFF
V gene: TRBV19; J gene: TRBJ1-4; clone size: -; D gene: -; CDR3 DNA: TGTGCCAGTAGTGCCCGTTGGGAGACTAATGAAAAACTGTTTTTT; CDR3 protein: CASSARWETNEKLFF
V gene: TRBV19; J gene: TRBJ2-7; clone size: -; D gene: -; CDR3 DNA: TGTGCCAGCTTAAAACCTGAACCCTACGAGCAGTACTTC; CDR3 protein: CASLKPEPYEQYF
V gene: TRBV6-5; J gene: TRBJ2-5; clone size: -; D gene: -; CDR3 DNA: TGTGCCAGCAGTTACGACATCGAGGAGACCCAGTACTTC; CDR3 protein: CASSYDIEETQYF
V gene: TRBV30; J gene: TRBJ1-5; clone size: -; D gene: -; CDR3 DNA: TGTGCCTGGAGTGTTTTGGCGAATCAGCCCCAGCATTTT; CDR3 protein: CAWSVLANQPQHF
V gene: TRBV30; J gene: TRBJ1-6; clone size: few; D gene: TRBD1; CDR3 DNA: TGTGCCTGGAGAGGGGACAGTCTAAGCTCACCCCTCCACTTT; CDR3 protein: CAWRGDSLSSPLHF
V gene: TRBV6-5; J gene: TRBJ2-1; clone size: -; D gene: TRBD1; CDR3 DNA: TGTGCCAGCAGTTACACCGGACAGGGGCCCTACAATGAGCAGTTCTTC; CDR3 protein: CASSYTGQGPYNEQFF
V gene: TRBV5-6; J gene: TRBJ1-4; clone size: once; D gene: -; CDR3 DNA: TGTGCCAGCAGCCTTTACGATGAAAAACTGTTTTTT; CDR3 protein: CASSLYDEKLFF
V gene: TRBV10-3; J gene: TRBJ1-3; clone size: -; D gene: -; CDR3 DNA: TGTGCCATCAGTTCTGGAAACACCATATATTTT; CDR3 protein: CAISSGNTIYF
V gene: TRBV9; J gene: TRBJ1-1; clone size: -; D gene: TRBD1; CDR3 DNA: TGTGCCAGCAACCCACAGGGGTGGGAGAACACTGAAGCTTTCTTT; CDR3 protein: CASNPQGWENTEAFF
V gene: TRBV19; J gene: TRBJ1-1; clone size: few; D gene: -; CDR3 DNA: TGTGCCAGTAGTAACCCAGGGTCGGCGAACACTGAAGCTTTCTTT; CDR3 protein: CASSNPGSANTEAFF
V gene: TRBV27; J gene: TRBJ2-7; clone size: -; D gene: TRBD2; CDR3 DNA: TGTGCCAGCGGAACTGTCGTGGGAGGGATCTACGAGCAGTACTTC; CDR3 protein: CASGTVVGGIYEQYF
V gene: TRBV2; J gene: TRBJ2-3; clone size: -; D gene: TRBD2; CDR3 DNA: TGTGCCAGCAGGGCCCTTCTAGCGGGGCTCACAGATACGCAGTATTTT; CDR3 protein: CASRALLAGLTDTQYF
V gene: TRBV7-2; J gene: TRBJ2-7; clone size: -; D gene: TRBD1; CDR3 DNA: TGTGCCAGCAGCTCGGGACAGGGGGCCACCTACGAGCAGTACTTC; CDR3 protein: CASSSGQGATYEQYF